The T cell receptor beta chain under discussion was sequenced for a study of blood T cell repertoires in COVID-19. Each participant's cohort was designated according to participant-reported clinical history. Generated by immunoSEQ multiplex PCR, the TCRdb table keeps only in-frame clones and is missing some. The top ten hold roughly 3.9% of the sample, which has roughly 150,000 clones, approximately 87% seen once. V was clipped by 3 bases and J by 5 bases; unmatched bases: 1. This CDR3 spans 13 amino acids. Per germline, CDR1 SQVTM and CDR2 ANQGSEA. The source is a man between 45 and 60 years old in a cohort exposed to, infected with or recovered from COVID-19 (not recorded which). The sequenced sample was PBMCs or T cells enriched from blood (not recorded which). The J gene is TRBJ1-4, the V gene TRBV29-1; TRBD1 agrees at 9 bases. CDR3 nucleotide sequence: TGCAGCGTTGATGGACAGGGGAATGAAAAACTGTTTTTT. As protein: CSVDGQGNEKLFF.